The 30 T cell receptor beta chains below come from one sample, sequenced in a study of T cell clonality in common variable immunodeficiency. Produced via immunoSEQ multiplex PCR; TCRdb's table is partial and in-frame only. Observed in the sample are 50,000 or so clones, none of them singletons. Sample: peripheral blood mononuclear cells. The receptors come from a person between 18 and 75 years old in good health.

This clone was picked up many times. The read gets to within 3 residues of the CDR3 end, and the germline J gene fills in the rest. V is TRBV6-2 or TRBV6-3 and J is TRBJ2-5, with 8 bases lining up with TRBD2. This CDR3 spans 17 amino acids. Germline V CDR1 and CDR2: MNHEY, SVGEGT. J gave up 2 bases and V 2 bases, and 10 bases lay outside the gene matches. CDR3 loop: CASSYRGWRGVQETQYF. Partial CDR3 DNA: TGTGCCAGCAGTTACAGGGGCTGGCGGGGGGTTCAAGAGACC.

This clone was seen many times. The read gets to within 3 residues of the CDR3 end, and the germline J gene fills in the rest. The chain carries TRBV4-1 and TRBJ1-1, with 8 bases matching TRBD1. This CDR3 contains 15 residues. Germline V gene data show CDR1 as MGHRA and CDR2 as YSYEKL. CDR3 DNA (partial): TGCGCCAGCAGCCAAAGTAGTAGGAGGGACAGGGAA. This encodes CASSQSSRRDRE. The whole CDR3 protein is CASSQSSRRDREAFF.

In its sample, this clone was seen many times. The read stops 3 residues short of the end of the CDR3; the missing end is completed from the germline J gene. The chain is built from TRBV30 and TRBJ2-1, with D perhaps TRBD2 (5 bases). Trimming cost V 2 bases and J 1 base, with 9 bases left between them. CDR1 and CDR2 from the germline V gene are GTSNPN and SVGIG (reference sequence). CDR3 length: 14 amino acids. CDR3 bases read: TGTGCCTGGAGTCCCCCGGGGTCCTACAATGAG. The encoded protein is CAWSPPGSYNE. The whole CDR3 sequence is CAWSPPGSYNEQFF.

This clone was recorded many times. The read ends 3 residues before the CDR3 terminus; that terminus is restored from the germline J gene. The V gene is TRBV7-2, the J gene TRBJ2-2, with 8 bases that match TRBD1. V shed 4 bases, J shed 3 bases, and the junction held 4 bases outside the gene matches. Germline loops: CDR1 SGHTA, CDR2 FQGNSA. The CDR3 loop spans 15 amino acids. The sequenced CDR3 bases are TGTGCCAGCAGCTCAGGGGGCAGGGACACCGGGGAG. It is translated as CASSSGGRDTGE. The full CDR3 reads CASSSGGRDTGELFF.

This clone was counted at least ten times. The read finishes 3 residues shy of the CDR3 end, and the germline J gene is used to complete it. The V and J genes are TRBV10-3 and TRBJ1-1; TRBD1 is a possible D gene (5 bases). The CDR3 consists of 13 residues. Trimming left V 4 bases short and J 5 bases short, with 11 bases between. Germline V gene lookup returns CDR1 ENHRY and CDR2 SYGVKD. The CDR3 DNA, read in part, is TGTGCCATCAGTGGGGGCGCAGAGACTGAA. This codes for CAISGGAETE. The whole CDR3 protein is CAISGGAETEAFF.

The CDR3 loop reads CASSVVRVETQYF. CDR3 DNA (partial): TGCGCCAGCAGTGTGGTCAGGGTTGAGACC. The V gene is TRBV10-2, the J gene TRBJ2-5, with D perhaps matching TRBD1 (5 bases). Read coverage stops 3 residues before the CDR3 terminus; the germline J gene supplies the remainder. CDR1 WSHSY and CDR2 SAAADI come from the germline V gene. The CDR3 loop spans 13 amino acids. V was pared by 4 bases and J by 5 bases, with 11 bases between.

This clone is medium-sized in the sample. The CDR3 goes on 3 residues after the read ends, and that part is filled in from the germline J gene. V usage is TRBV6-2 or TRBV6-3 and J usage is TRBJ2-3; no definite D call. V shed 5 bases and J shed 6 bases, with 6 bases lying between them. The CDR3 totals 11 residues. Germline CDR1 is MNHEY and CDR2 is SVGEGT. CDR3 sequence: CASSNGDTQYF. Partial CDR3 DNA: TGTGCCAGCAGTAACGGGGATACG.

This clone was counted at least ten times. The read terminates 3 residues before the CDR3 end, so the remaining end is supplied by the germline J gene. The chain carries TRBV5-4 and TRBJ2-5; TRBD2 agrees at 9 bases. J lost 5 bases, V lost 1 base, and 3 bases had no gene match. The CDR3 sequence is 14 residues long. Looked up from germline, CDR1 is SGHNT and CDR2 is YYREEE (reference sequence). The CDR3 sequence: CASSLKREDETQYF. The CDR3 bases that were read are TGTGCCAGCAGCTTGAAGCGGGAGGATGAGACC.

This clone was found many times. The DNA ends 3 residues before the CDR3 does, and the rest of the CDR3 is filled in from the germline J gene. V usage is TRBV5-4 and J usage is TRBJ2-1, with TRBD2 identical over 8 bases. The CDR3 loop spans 15 amino acids. Germline CDR1 reads SGHNT; CDR2 reads YYREEE (reference sequence). J was trimmed by 8 bases and V by 2 bases; bases with no gene match: 9. The CDR3 loop reads CASSFSILADDEQFF. The sequenced part of the CDR3 DNA is TGTGCCAGCAGCTTCTCTATACTAGCGGACGATGAG.

This clone was counted at least ten times. Read coverage stops 3 residues before the CDR3 terminus; the germline J gene supplies the remainder. This rearrangement joins TRBV20-1 to TRBJ2-3; 8 bases align to TRBD1. Germline loops: CDR1 DFQATT, CDR2 SNEGSKA (reference sequence). V lost 0 bases, J lost 3 bases, and 5 bases stayed unmatched. This CDR3 is 15 amino acids long. CDR3: CSARDPWTGTDTQYF. The DNA read from the CDR3 is TGCAGTGCTAGAGATCCTTGGACAGGGACAGATACG.

Many counts were recorded for this clone. The read terminates 3 residues ahead of where the CDR3 ends, so the germline J gene completes it. The chain links TRBV5-1 to TRBJ2-3; 9 bases are a match to TRBD1. J lost 2 bases, V lost 4 bases, and 5 bases had no gene match. CDR3 length equals 15 residues. Germline lookup yields CDR1 SGHRS and CDR2 YFSETQ. The covered CDR3 bases are TGCGCCAGCAGCGGCGGGACAGGGATCACAGATACG. Protein: CASSGGTGITDT. The complete CDR3 protein is CASSGGTGITDTQYF.

In its sample, this clone was seen many times. The read stops 3 residues short of the end of the CDR3; the missing end is completed from the germline J gene. This chain uses TRBV19 with TRBJ2-7; the D is unclear. The V gene's germline CDR1 is LNHDA and CDR2 SQIVND (reference sequence). The CDR3 loop spans 15 amino acids. Trimming stripped 3 bases from V and 0 bases from J, with 12 bases between. The CDR3 spells CASSIALLPSYEQYF. CDR3 DNA, as far as it was read: TGTGCCAGTAGTATCGCGCTTCTCCCCTCCTACGAG.

This clone has at least ten counts. The read stops 3 residues short of the end of the CDR3; the missing end is completed from the germline J gene. V gene TRBV18 combines with J gene TRBJ2-3; 13 positions agree with TRBD2. This CDR3 has 16 residues. V was pared by 3 bases and J by 7 bases, with 7 bases of the junction left unmatched. Germline values: CDR1 KGHSH, CDR2 LQKENI. Incomplete CDR3 DNA: TGTGCCAGCTCACCGAGGACTAGCGGGGGTGTGAATACG. Translated, it gives CASSPRTSGGVNT. In full, the CDR3 reads CASSPRTSGGVNTQYF.

As for this clone: The missing CDR3 end, 3 residues past where the read stops, is filled in from the germline J gene. The gene calls are TRBV20-1 and TRBJ2-1; 8 bases fit TRBD2. The germline CDR1 and CDR2 sequences are DFQATT and SNEGSKA (reference sequence). V was clipped by 7 bases and J by 7 bases; unmatched bases: 9. CDR3 length equals 13 residues. The CDR3: CSVIAGPVNEQFF. The covered CDR3 bases are TGCAGTGTCATAGCGGGGCCCGTGAATGAG.

At least ten counts were recorded for this clone. Read coverage stops 3 residues before the CDR3 terminus; the germline J gene supplies the remainder. The chain joins TRBV29-1 to TRBJ2-7, with a weak D call TRBD1 (5 bases). V lost 6 bases and J lost 2, with 14 bases in between. This CDR3 comprises 13 residues. In germline, CDR1 is SQVTM, CDR2 ANQGSEA. CDR3 protein: CSVAPDSTYEQYF. The CDR3 bases that were read are TGCAGCGTGGCCCCTGACAGCACCTACGAG.

Concerning this clone: The CDR3 is cut off 3 residues early in the read; its end comes from the germline J gene. The rearrangement joins TRBV6-2 or TRBV6-3 to TRBJ1-2; the D gene is possibly TRBD1 (5 bases). The CDR3 is 12 residues long. Germline lookup yields CDR1 MNHEY and CDR2 SVGEGT. CDR3 sequence reads: CASSRWGNDYTF. The sequenced CDR3 bases are TGTGCCAGCAGTAGATGGGGCAATGAC.

This clone was detected many times. The read ends 3 residues before the CDR3 terminus; that terminus is restored from the germline J gene. The chain carries TRBV6-2 or TRBV6-3 and TRBJ2-2; perhaps D is TRBD1 or TRBD2 (5 bases each). There are 14 residues in the CDR3. Germline assignment: CDR1 MNHEY and CDR2 SVGEGT. V was cut by 10 bases and J by 0 bases, with 12 bases left in between. The CDR3: CATRRGANTGELFF. Partial CDR3 DNA: TGTGCCACCCGGCGAGGGGCGAACACCGGGGAG.

This clone was recorded many times. Sequencing ends 3 residues short of the CDR3 end; the germline J gene provides the rest. The rearrangement uses TRBV6-1 and TRBJ1-4; D not certain. Germline CDR1 is MNHNS and CDR2 is SASEGT. The CDR3 totals 16 residues. V was shortened by 4 bases and J by 3 bases, with 15 bases between the two germline ends. The sequenced CDR3 bases are TGTGCCAGCAGTGGCGGGGAGGTCGGGGCTAATGAAAAA. Amino acid sequence: CASSGGEVGANEK. The CDR3 reads in full as CASSGGEVGANEKLFF.

This clone occurred many times. The observed sequence ends 3 residues before the CDR3 terminus, with the missing tail filled in from the germline J gene. The V gene is TRBV12-3 or TRBV12-4, the J gene TRBJ2-3; tentatively, D is TRBD2 (6 bases). The CDR3 is 14 residues long. Trimming left V 5 bases short and J 4 bases short, with 13 bases between. The covered CDR3 bases are TGTGCCAGCAGTATGGGGACTTACTCAGATACG. Translation gives CASSMGTYSDT. The CDR3 as a whole reads CASSMGTYSDTQYF.

At least ten counts were recorded for this clone. The CDR3 extends 3 residues past the end of the read, so its final part is completed from the germline J gene. The chain links TRBV14 to TRBJ2-5; TRBD1 agrees at 9 bases. Germline trimming cut 4 bases from V and 4 bases from J; bases unmatched to any gene: 7. CDR1 SGHDN and CDR2 FVKESK come from the germline V gene. The CDR3 is 15 residues long. CDR3 region: CASSRRQGGTETQYF. CDR3 DNA, as far as it was read: TGTGCCAGCAGCCGCCGACAGGGGGGAACAGAGACC.

The table lists this clone with many counts. The CDR3 extends 3 residues past the end of the read, so its final part is completed from the germline J gene. The rearrangement uses TRBV12-3 or TRBV12-4 and TRBJ2-5; 7 bases are a match to TRBD2. V shed 2 bases, J shed 2 bases, and the junction held 5 bases outside the gene matches. There are 15 residues in the CDR3. This CDR3 is CASSLTAGEQETQYF. The DNA read from the CDR3 is TGTGCCAGCAGTTTAACCGCGGGGGAGCAAGAGACC.

About this clone itself: The CDR3 end lies 3 residues beyond the end of the read and is filled in from the germline J gene. The sample holds other DNA sequences that translate to the same CDR3. This chain connects TRBV6-1 to TRBJ1-1; D gene ambiguous. CDR1 and CDR2 (germline): MNHNS, SASEGT. This CDR3 is built from 13 residues. Trimming removed 3 bases at V and 0 bases at J, with 5 bases between. The CDR3 sequence: CASSEQVNTEAFF. The DNA read from the CDR3 is TGTGCCAGCAGTGAGCAGGTGAACACTGAA.

This clone was seen more than once but under ten times. Coverage ceases 3 residues before the CDR3 finishes, and the germline J gene fills in the end. The chain couples TRBV18 to TRBJ2-4; a weak D match, TRBD2 (5 bases). CDR3 size: 13 residues. CDR1 is KGHSH and CDR2 is LQKENI in the germline V gene. The CDR3 sequence: CASSPVGDYGQYF. The DNA read from the CDR3 is TGTGCCAGCTCACCAGTCGGAGACTATGGT.

This clone was counted many times. The read is 3 residues too short to cover the CDR3 end, so that end is filled in from the germline J gene. This chain uses TRBV28 with TRBJ1-1, with 10 bases lining up with TRBD1. Germline-derived CDR1 and CDR2 are MDHEN and SYDVKM. The CDR3 totals 14 residues. V trimming: 3 bases; J trimming: 3 bases; junction bases outside the gene matches: 1. CDR3 DNA (partial): TGTGCCAGCAGTTTCGGGACAGGGGACACTGAA. Protein product: CASSFGTGDTE. Given in full, the CDR3 is CASSFGTGDTEAFF.

This clone was detected ten times or more. The read terminates 3 residues ahead of where the CDR3 ends, so the germline J gene completes it. The rearrangement links TRBV20-1 to TRBJ1-4, with 8 bases identical to TRBD1. The CDR3 spans 14 residues. CDR1 DFQATT and CDR2 SNEGSKA come from the germline V gene (reference sequence). J gave up 2 bases and V 6 bases, and 5 bases lay outside the gene matches. The CDR3 DNA, read in part, is TGCAGTGCCTTTGACAGGGGCACTAATGAAAAA. Translated: CSAFDRGTNEK. The whole CDR3 protein reads CSAFDRGTNEKLFF.

This clone showed up many times. From the germline J gene comes the end of the CDR3, since the read stops 3 residues before it. This chain uses TRBV30 with TRBJ1-2, with 7 bases matching TRBD1. The J segment lost 4 bases and the V segment lost 0 bases, leaving 17 bases of the junction unmatched. Germline V gene lookup returns CDR1 GTSNPN and CDR2 SVGIG (reference sequence). The CDR3 length is 18 residues. CDR3 region: CAWSVLLGGWEKSYGYTF. CDR3 DNA (partial): TGTGCCTGGAGTGTACTACTAGGGGGCTGGGAGAAGAGCTATGGC.

This clone showed up just a few times. The DNA ends 3 residues before the CDR3 does, and the rest of the CDR3 is filled in from the germline J gene. The V gene is TRBV19, the J gene TRBJ1-2; 8 bases are a match to TRBD1. Germline V lookup: CDR1 LNHDA, CDR2 SQIVND (reference sequence). This CDR3 contains 14 residues. Partial CDR3 DNA: TGTGCCAGTAATGGGGACAGGTTTGGAGATACC. Its translation is CASNGDRFGDT. The full CDR3 reads CASNGDRFGDTYTF.

This clone showed up many times. Sequencing ends 3 residues short of the CDR3 end; the germline J gene provides the rest. The chain uses TRBV30 and TRBJ2-3; D uncertain. Germline V gives CDR1 GTSNPN, CDR2 SVGIG (reference sequence). CDR3 length equals 14 residues. This CDR3 is CAWSVLAPGETQYF. The CDR3 bases that were read are TGTGCCTGGAGTGTTTTGGCCCCAGGAGAGACG. Based on the CDR3 plus reference TRBV30 and TRBJ2-3, the full variable domain is SQTIHQWPATLVQPVGSPLSLECTVEGTSNPNLYWYRQAAGRGLQLLFYSVGIGQISSEVPQNLSASRPQDRQFILSSKKLLLSDSGFYLCAWSVLAPGETQYFGPGTRLTVL.

A word on this clone: The CDR3 end lies 3 residues beyond the end of the read and is filled in from the germline J gene. The rearrangement uses TRBV7-2 and TRBJ2-3; possibly TRBD2 for D (5 bases). The germline V gene has CDR1 SGHTA and CDR2 FQGNSA. This CDR3 has 12 residues. CDR3 region: CASSLVGETQYF. CDR3 bases read: TGTGCCAGCAGCTTAGTCGGGGAGACG.

At least ten counts were recorded for this clone. With the read ending 3 residues before the CDR3 end, the germline J gene is used to fill in that end. This chain connects TRBV7-2 to TRBJ2-7, with D possibly TRBD2 on 5 matching bases. This CDR3 comprises 14 residues. Germline V gives CDR1 SGHTA, CDR2 FQGNSA. V lost 5 bases to trimming and J lost 2 bases, with 13 bases between them. The sequenced part of the CDR3 DNA is TGTGCCAGCAGCCCGGACTTTCTGGCCTACGAG. As protein: CASSPDFLAYE. In full, the CDR3 reads CASSPDFLAYEQYF. Using reference TRBV7-2 and TRBJ2-7 for the parts outside the CDR3, the full variable domain is GAGVSQSPSNKVTEKGKDVELRCDPISGHTALYWYRQSLGQGLEFLIYFQGNSAPDKSGLPSDRFSAERTGGSVSTLTIQRTQQEDSAVYLCASSPDFLAYEQYFGPGTRLTVT.